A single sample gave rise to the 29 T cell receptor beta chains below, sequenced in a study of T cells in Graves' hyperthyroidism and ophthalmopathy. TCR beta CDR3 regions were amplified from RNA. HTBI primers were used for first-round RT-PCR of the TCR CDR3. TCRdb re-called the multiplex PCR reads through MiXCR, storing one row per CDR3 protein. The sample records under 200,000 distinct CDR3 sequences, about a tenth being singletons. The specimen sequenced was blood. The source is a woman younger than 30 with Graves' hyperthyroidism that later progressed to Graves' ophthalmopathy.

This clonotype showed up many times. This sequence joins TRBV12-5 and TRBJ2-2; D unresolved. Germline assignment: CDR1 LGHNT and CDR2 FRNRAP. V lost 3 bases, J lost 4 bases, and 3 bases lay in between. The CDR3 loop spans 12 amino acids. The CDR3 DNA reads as TGTGCTAGTGGTTTAGTCACCGGGGAGCTGTTTTTT. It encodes CASGLVTGELFF.

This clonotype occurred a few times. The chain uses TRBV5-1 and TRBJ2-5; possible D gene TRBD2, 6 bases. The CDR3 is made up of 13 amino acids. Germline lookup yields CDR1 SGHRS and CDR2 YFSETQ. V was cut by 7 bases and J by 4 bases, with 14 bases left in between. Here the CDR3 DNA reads TGCGCCAGCCAGTCGGAGGGCGGAGAGACCCAGTACTTC. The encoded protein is CASQSEGGETQYF.

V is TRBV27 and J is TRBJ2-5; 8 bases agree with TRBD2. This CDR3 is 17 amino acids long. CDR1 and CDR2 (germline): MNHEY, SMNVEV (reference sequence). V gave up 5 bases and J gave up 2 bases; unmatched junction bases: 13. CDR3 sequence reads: CASSRRRAGLGQETQYF. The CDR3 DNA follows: TGTGCCAGCAGTCGGCGGCGGGCGGGACTAGGACAAGAGACCCAGTACTTC.

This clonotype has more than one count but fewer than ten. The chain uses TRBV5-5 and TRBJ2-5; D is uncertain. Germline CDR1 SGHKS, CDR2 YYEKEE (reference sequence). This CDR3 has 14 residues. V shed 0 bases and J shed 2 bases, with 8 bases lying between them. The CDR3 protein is CASSLGAEQETQYF. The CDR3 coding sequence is TGTGCCAGCAGCTTGGGGGCAGAACAAGAGACCCAGTACTTC.

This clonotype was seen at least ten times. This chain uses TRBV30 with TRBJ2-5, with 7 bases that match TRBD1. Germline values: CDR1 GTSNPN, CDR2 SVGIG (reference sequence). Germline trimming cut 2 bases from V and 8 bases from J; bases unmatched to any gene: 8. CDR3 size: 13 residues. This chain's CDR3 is CAWSRGQKGTQYF. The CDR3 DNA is TGTGCCTGGAGTAGGGGACAGAAGGGAACCCAGTACTTC.

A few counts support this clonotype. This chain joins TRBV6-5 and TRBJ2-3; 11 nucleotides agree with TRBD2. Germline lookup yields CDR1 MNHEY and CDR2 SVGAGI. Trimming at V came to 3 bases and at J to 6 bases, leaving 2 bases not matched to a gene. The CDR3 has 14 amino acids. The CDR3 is CASSYLAGGDTQYF. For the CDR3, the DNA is TGTGCCAGCAGTTATCTAGCGGGAGGCGATACGCAGTATTTT.

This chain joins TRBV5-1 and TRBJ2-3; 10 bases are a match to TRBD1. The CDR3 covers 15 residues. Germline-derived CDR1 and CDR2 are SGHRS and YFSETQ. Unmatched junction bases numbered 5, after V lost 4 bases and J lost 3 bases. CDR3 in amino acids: CASSTGTGATDTQYF. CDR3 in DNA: TGCGCCAGCAGCACCGGGACAGGGGCGACAGATACGCAGTATTTT.

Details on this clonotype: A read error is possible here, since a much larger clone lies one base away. CDR3 nucleotide sequence: TGTGCCTCCCGGACAGCAAAGAATGAAAAACCGTTTTTT. It specifies CASRTAKNEKPFF. The rearrangement links TRBV6-1 to TRBJ1-4; TRBD1 is a possible D gene (6 bases). The germline V gene encodes CDR1 MNHNS and CDR2 SASEGT. The CDR3 spans 13 residues.

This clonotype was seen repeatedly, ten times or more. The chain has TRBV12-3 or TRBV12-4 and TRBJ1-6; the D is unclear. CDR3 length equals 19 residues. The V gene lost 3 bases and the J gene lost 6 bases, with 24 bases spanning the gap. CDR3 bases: TGTGCCAGCAGTTTGGTCCTGACGGACTCGCGAAACCTTAATTCACCCCTCCACTTT. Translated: CASSLVLTDSRNLNSPLHF.

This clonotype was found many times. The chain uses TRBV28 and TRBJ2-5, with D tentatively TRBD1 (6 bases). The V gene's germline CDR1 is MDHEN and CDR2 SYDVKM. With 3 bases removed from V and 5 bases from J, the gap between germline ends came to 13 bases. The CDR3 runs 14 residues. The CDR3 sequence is CASSFGQQGETQYF. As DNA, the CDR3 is TGTGCCAGCAGTTTCGGACAGCAGGGCGAGACCCAGTACTTC.

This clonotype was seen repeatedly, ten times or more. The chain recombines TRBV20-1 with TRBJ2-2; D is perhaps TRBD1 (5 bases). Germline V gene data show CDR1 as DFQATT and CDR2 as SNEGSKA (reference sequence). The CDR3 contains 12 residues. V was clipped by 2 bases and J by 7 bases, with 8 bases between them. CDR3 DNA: TGCAGTGCTAGAAAAGGGGTCGGGGAGCTGTTTTTT. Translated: CSARKGVGELFF.

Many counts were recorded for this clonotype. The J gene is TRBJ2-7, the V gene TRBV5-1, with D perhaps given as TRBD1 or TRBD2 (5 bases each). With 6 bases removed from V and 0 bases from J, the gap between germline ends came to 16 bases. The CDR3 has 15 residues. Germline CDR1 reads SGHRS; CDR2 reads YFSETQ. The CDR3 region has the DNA TGCGCCAGCAAACCCGGGACGGCCAGCTCCTACGAGCAGTACTTC. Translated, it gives CASKPGTASSYEQYF.

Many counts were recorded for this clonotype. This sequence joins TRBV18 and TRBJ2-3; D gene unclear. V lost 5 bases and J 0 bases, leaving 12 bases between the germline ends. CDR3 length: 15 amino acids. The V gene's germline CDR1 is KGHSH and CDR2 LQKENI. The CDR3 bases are TGTGCCAGCTCAGGACGGGTCCCTAGCACAGATACGCAGTATTTT. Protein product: CASSGRVPSTDTQYF.

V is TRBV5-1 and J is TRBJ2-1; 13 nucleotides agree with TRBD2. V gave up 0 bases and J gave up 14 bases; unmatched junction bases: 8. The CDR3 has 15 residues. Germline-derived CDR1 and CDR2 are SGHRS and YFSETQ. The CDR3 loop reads CASSLELAGGRGKFF. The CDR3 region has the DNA TGCGCCAGCAGCTTGGAACTAGCGGGAGGGAGAGGGAAGTTCTTC.

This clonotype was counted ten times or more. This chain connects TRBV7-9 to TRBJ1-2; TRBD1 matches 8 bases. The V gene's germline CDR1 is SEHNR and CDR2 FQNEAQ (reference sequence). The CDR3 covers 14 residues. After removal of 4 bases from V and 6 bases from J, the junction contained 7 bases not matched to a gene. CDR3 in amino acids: CASSSRVDRDGYTF. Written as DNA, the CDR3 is TGTGCCAGCAGCTCCCGGGTGGACAGGGATGGCTACACCTTC.

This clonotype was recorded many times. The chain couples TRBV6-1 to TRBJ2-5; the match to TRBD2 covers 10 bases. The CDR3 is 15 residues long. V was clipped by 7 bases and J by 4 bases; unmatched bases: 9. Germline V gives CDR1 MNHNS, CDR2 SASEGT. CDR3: CASKGASGRAETQYF. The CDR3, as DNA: TGTGCCAGCAAGGGTGCTAGCGGGAGAGCAGAGACCCAGTACTTC.

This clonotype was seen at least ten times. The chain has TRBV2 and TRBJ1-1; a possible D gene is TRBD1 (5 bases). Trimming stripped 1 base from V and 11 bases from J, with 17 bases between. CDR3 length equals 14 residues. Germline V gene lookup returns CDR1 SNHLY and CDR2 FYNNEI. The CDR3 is CASSEEGVGPPAFF. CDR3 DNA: TGTGCCAGCAGTGAAGAGGGCGTGGGACCCCCCGCTTTCTTT.

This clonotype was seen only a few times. The CDR3 DNA sequence: TGTGCCAGTAGTATGGAAAGCGGGAGTGAGCAGTTCTTC. This codes for CASSMESGSEQFF. This chain uses TRBV19 with TRBJ2-1; TRBD2 matches 8 bases. The junction had 4 bases not matched to a gene; V was cut back by 3 bases and J by 9 bases. The CDR3 has 13 residues. Germline V gives CDR1 LNHDA, CDR2 SQIVND (reference sequence).

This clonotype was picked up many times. The chain's CDR3 is CASSAMAGVQETQYF. The CDR3 bases are TGTGCCAGCAGCGCCATGGCCGGCGTACAAGAGACCCAGTACTTC. V gene TRBV9 combines with J gene TRBJ2-5; D unclear. The CDR3 is 15 amino acids. Deletions cut 3 bases from V and 2 bases from J, with 14 bases between. Germline CDR1 is SGDLS and CDR2 is YYNGEE.

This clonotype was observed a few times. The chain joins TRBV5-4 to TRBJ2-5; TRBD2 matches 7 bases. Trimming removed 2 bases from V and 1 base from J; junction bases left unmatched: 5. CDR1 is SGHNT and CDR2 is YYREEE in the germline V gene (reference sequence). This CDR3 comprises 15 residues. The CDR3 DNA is TGTGCCAGCAGCTTACGGTGGACTAGCCAAGAGACCCAGTACTTC. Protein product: CASSLRWTSQETQYF.

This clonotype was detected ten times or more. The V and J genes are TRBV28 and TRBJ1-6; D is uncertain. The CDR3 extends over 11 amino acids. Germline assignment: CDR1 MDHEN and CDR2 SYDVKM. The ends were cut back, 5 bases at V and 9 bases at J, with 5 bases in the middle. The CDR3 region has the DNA TGTGCCAGCAGTCCGTCTTCACCCCTCCACTTT. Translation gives CASSPSSPLHF.

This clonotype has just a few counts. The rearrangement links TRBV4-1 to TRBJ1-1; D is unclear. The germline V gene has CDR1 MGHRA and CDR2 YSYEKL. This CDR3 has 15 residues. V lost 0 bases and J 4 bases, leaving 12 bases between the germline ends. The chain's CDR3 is CASSQDLPGGTEAFF. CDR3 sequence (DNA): TGCGCCAGCAGCCAAGATTTGCCGGGTGGCACTGAAGCTTTCTTT.

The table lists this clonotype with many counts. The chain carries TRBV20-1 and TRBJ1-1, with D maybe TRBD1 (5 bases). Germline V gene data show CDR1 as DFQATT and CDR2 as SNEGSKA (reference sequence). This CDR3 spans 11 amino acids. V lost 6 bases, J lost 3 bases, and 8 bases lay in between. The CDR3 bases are TGCAGTGCCCAGGGTTACACTGAAGCTTTCTTT. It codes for CSAQGYTEAFF.

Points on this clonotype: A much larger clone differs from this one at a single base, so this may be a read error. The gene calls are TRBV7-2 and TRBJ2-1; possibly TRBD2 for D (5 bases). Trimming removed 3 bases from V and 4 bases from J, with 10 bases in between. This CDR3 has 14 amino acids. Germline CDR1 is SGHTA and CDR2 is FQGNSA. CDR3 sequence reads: CASSFPGIYNEQFF. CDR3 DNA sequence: TGTGCCAGCAGCTTCCCCGGGATATACAATGAGCAGTTCTTC.

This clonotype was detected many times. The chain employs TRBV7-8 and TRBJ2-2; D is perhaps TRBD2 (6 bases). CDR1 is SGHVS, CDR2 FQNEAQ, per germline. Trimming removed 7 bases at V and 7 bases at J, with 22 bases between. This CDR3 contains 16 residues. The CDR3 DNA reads TGTGCCAGCACCAATGGGGGACTCCTAGCCCACGGGGAGCTGTTTTTT. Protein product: CASTNGGLLAHGELFF.

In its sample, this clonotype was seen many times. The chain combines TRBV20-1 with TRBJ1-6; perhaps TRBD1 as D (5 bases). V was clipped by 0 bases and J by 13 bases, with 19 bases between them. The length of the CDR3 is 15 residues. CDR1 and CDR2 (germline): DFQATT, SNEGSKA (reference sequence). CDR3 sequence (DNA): TGCAGTGCTAGAGAATTAGGTGGGGGTCGAATGCCCCTCCACTTT. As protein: CSARELGGGRMPLHF.

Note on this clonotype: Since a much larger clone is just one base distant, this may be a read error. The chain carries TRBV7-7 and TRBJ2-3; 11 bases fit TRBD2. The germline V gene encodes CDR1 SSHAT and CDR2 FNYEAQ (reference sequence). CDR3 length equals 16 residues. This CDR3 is CASGQLFSGGEDTQYF. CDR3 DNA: TGTGCTAGCGGCCAACTATTTAGCGGGGGGGAAGATACGCAGTATTTT.

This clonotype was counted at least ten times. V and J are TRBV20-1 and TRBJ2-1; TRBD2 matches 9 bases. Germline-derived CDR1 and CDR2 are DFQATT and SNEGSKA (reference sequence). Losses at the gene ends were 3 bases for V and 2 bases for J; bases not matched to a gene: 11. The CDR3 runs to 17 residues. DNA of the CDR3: TGCAGTGCTAGGGTCAGTAGCGGGAGCGGCACCTACAATGAGCAGTTCTTC. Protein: CSARVSSGSGTYNEQFF.

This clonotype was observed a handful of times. This chain's CDR3 is CASSLGGGEGQPQHF. In DNA form, the CDR3 reads TGCGCCAGCAGCTTGGGGGGAGGGGAAGGCCAGCCCCAGCATTTT. The rearrangement uses TRBV5-1 and TRBJ1-5, with TRBD1 as a possible D gene (5 bases). V lost 0 bases to trimming and J lost 7 bases, with 14 bases between them. This CDR3 region has 15 residues. CDR1 is SGHRS and CDR2 is YFSETQ in the germline V gene.